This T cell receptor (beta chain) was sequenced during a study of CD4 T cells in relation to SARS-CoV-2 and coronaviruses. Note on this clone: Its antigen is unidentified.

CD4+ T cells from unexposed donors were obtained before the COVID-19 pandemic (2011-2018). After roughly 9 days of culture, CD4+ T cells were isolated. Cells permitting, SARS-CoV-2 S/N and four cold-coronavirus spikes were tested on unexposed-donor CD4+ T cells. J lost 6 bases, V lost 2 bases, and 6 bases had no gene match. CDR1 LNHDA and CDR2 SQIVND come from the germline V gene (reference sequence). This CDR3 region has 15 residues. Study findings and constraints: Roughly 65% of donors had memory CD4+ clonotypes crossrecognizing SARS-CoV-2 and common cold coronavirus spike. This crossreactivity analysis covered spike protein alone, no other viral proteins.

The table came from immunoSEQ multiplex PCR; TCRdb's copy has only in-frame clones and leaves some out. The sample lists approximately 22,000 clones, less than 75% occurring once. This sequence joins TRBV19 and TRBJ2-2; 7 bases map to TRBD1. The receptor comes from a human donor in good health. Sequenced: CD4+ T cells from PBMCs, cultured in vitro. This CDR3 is CASSISLGGSGELFF. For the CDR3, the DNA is TGTGCCAGTAGTATATCTTTAGGGGGCTCCGGGGAGCTGTTTTTT.